This is a list of T cell receptor beta chains from one sample in a study of spatial heterogeneity in lung cancer. TCRdb analysed the 5' RACE reads with MiXCR anew, one entry per CDR3 protein. The data hold some 14,000 distinct CDR3 sequences, with more than 3.5% observed a single time. Source: lung tumor tissue, taken at surgery. The receptors derive from a male donor with early-stage non-small cell lung cancer. CDR3s include the opening cysteine and the closing phenylalanine or tryptophan. The D gene is left open where the match is weak. Only part of the rows carry a size: once, few, many, or a class if the clone is expanded.

J gene: TRBJ2-3
clone size: many
D gene: -
V gene: TRBV11-1
CDR3 protein: CASSLTQSTQYF
CDR3 DNA: TGTGCCAGCAGCCTCACCCAGAGTACGCAGTATTTT

J gene: TRBJ1-2
clone size: many
D gene: TRBD1
V gene: TRBV19
CDR3 protein: CASSLGTASYGDTF
CDR3 DNA: TGTGCCAGTAGTTTGGGGACAGCTTCCTATGGCGACACCTTC

J gene: TRBJ2-5
clone size: many
D gene: -
V gene: TRBV30
CDR3 protein: CAWSTVIETQYF
CDR3 DNA: TGTGCCTGGAGCACAGTCATCGAGACCCAGTACTTC

J gene: TRBJ2-5
clone size: many
D gene: TRBD2
V gene: TRBV4-2
CDR3 protein: CASSQTTSGRLRETQYF
CDR3 DNA: TGTGCCAGCAGCCAAACGACTAGCGGGAGGCTCCGGGAGACCCAGTACTTC

J gene: TRBJ1-4
clone size: many
D gene: -
V gene: TRBV10-3
CDR3 protein: CATRDATNEKLFF
CDR3 DNA: TGTGCCACCCGGGATGCAACTAATGAAAAACTGTTTTTT

J gene: TRBJ2-3
clone size: many
D gene: -
V gene: TRBV7-2
CDR3 protein: CASSYQGYGDTQYF
CDR3 DNA: TGTGCCAGCAGCTATCAGGGTTACGGAGATACGCAGTATTTT

J gene: TRBJ2-3
clone size: many
D gene: -
V gene: TRBV6-2/TRBV6-3
CDR3 protein: CASSSSGLVDTQYF
CDR3 DNA: TGTGCCAGCAGTTCTTCTGGGTTGGTAGATACGCAGTATTTT

J gene: TRBJ2-2
clone size: medium-sized
D gene: TRBD1
V gene: TRBV10-3
CDR3 protein: CAIRPGQGNTGELFF
CDR3 DNA: TGTGCCATCAGACCGGGACAGGGGAACACCGGGGAGCTGTTTTTT

J gene: TRBJ1-2
clone size: many
D gene: TRBD1
V gene: TRBV6-2/TRBV6-3
CDR3 protein: CASSRQGHYGDTF
CDR3 DNA: TGTGCCAGCAGTCGACAGGGGCACTATGGCGACACCTTC

J gene: TRBJ2-7
clone size: many
D gene: -
V gene: TRBV5-1
CDR3 protein: CASSLAMGHIYEQYF
CDR3 DNA: TGCGCCAGCAGCTTGGCCATGGGACATATCTACGAGCAGTACTTC

J gene: TRBJ1-1
clone size: many
D gene: -
V gene: TRBV4-3
CDR3 protein: CASSLNPVMNTEAFF
CDR3 DNA: TGCGCCAGCAGCCTAAACCCGGTTATGAACACTGAAGCTTTCTTT

J gene: TRBJ1-5
clone size: many
D gene: TRBD1
V gene: TRBV7-8
CDR3 protein: CASSLDGGTGGRPQHF
CDR3 DNA: TGTGCCAGCAGCTTAGATGGTGGGACAGGGGGGCGGCCCCAGCATTTT

J gene: TRBJ2-1
clone size: many
D gene: -
V gene: TRBV29-1
CDR3 protein: CSVTYRTHNEQFF
CDR3 DNA: TGCAGCGTTACCTACAGGACCCACAATGAGCAGTTCTTC

J gene: TRBJ2-1
clone size: few
D gene: -
V gene: TRBV6-2/TRBV6-3
CDR3 protein: CASSWGDWNEQFF
CDR3 DNA: TGTGCCAGCAGTTGGGGGGACTGGAATGAGCAGTTCTTC

J gene: TRBJ2-3
clone size: few
D gene: TRBD2
V gene: TRBV19
CDR3 protein: CASSIGLADTQYF
CDR3 DNA: TGTGCCAGTAGTATAGGACTAGCGGATACGCAGTATTTT

J gene: TRBJ1-2
clone size: medium-sized
D gene: -
V gene: TRBV12-3/TRBV12-4
CDR3 protein: CASTPRDVGYTF
CDR3 DNA: TGTGCCAGCACCCCCAGGGATGTTGGCTACACCTTC

J gene: TRBJ1-5
clone size: many
D gene: -
V gene: TRBV7-2
CDR3 protein: CASSSQRASQPQHF
CDR3 DNA: TGTGCCAGCAGCTCCCAGCGGGCCAGTCAGCCCCAGCATTTT

J gene: TRBJ1-3
clone size: many
D gene: TRBD1
V gene: TRBV4-1
CDR3 protein: CASSQSSPRGQGNTIYF
CDR3 DNA: TGCGCCAGCAGCCAATCCTCTCCTAGGGGGCAAGGAAACACCATATATTTT

J gene: TRBJ2-5
clone size: many
D gene: TRBD2
V gene: TRBV5-1
CDR3 protein: CASSFGAGGVQETQYF
CDR3 DNA: TGCGCCAGCAGCTTCGGAGCGGGAGGCGTCCAAGAGACCCAGTACTTC

J gene: TRBJ2-1
clone size: -
D gene: TRBD1
V gene: TRBV20-1
CDR3 protein: CSIGTGYNEQFF
CDR3 DNA: TGCAGTATCGGGACAGGTTACAATGAGCAGTTCTTC

J gene: TRBJ1-5
clone size: many
D gene: TRBD1
V gene: TRBV6-5
CDR3 protein: CASSYQDRGEVQPQHF
CDR3 DNA: TGTGCCAGCAGTTATCAAGACAGGGGTGAGGTTCAGCCCCAGCATTTT

J gene: TRBJ2-1
clone size: many
D gene: TRBD2
V gene: TRBV19
CDR3 protein: CATISGGLYNEQFF
CDR3 DNA: TGTGCCACCATTAGCGGGGGCCTTTACAATGAGCAGTTCTTC

J gene: TRBJ2-1
clone size: medium-sized
D gene: -
V gene: TRBV20-1
CDR3 protein: CSAPQGSEQFF
CDR3 DNA: TGCAGTGCTCCTCAGGGATCGGAGCAGTTCTTC

J gene: TRBJ1-2
clone size: -
D gene: -
V gene: TRBV7-9
CDR3 protein: CASSLQGPDTF
CDR3 DNA: TGTGCCAGCAGCCTCCAGGGTCCCGACACCTTC

J gene: TRBJ1-1
clone size: -
D gene: TRBD1
V gene: TRBV10-2
CDR3 protein: CASSDRGQGVLNTEAFF
CDR3 DNA: TGCGCCAGCAGTGATAGGGGACAGGGGGTTTTGAACACTGAAGCTTTCTTT

J gene: TRBJ1-4
clone size: many
D gene: -
V gene: TRBV18
CDR3 protein: CASSPRQSREKLFF
CDR3 DNA: TGTGCCAGCTCACCACGGCAGTCCCGTGAAAAACTGTTTTTT

J gene: TRBJ2-7
clone size: many
D gene: -
V gene: TRBV6-5
CDR3 protein: CASRTVGGYEQYF
CDR3 DNA: TGTGCCAGCAGAACGGTGGGGGGCTACGAGCAGTACTTC

J gene: TRBJ2-1
clone size: many
D gene: -
V gene: TRBV20-1
CDR3 protein: CSAGLWSGGTSYNEQFF
CDR3 DNA: TGCAGTGCTGGACTCTGGAGCGGTGGAACTTCCTACAATGAGCAGTTCTTC

J gene: TRBJ2-1
clone size: -
D gene: TRBD2
V gene: TRBV20-1
CDR3 protein: CSAQMALAGVIEQFF
CDR3 DNA: TGCAGTGCTCAGATGGCACTAGCGGGAGTTATTGAGCAGTTCTTC

J gene: TRBJ1-2
clone size: many
D gene: TRBD1
V gene: TRBV5-1
CDR3 protein: CASSYSGGSYGYTF
CDR3 DNA: TGCGCCAGCAGCTACTCAGGGGGCAGCTATGGCTACACCTTC

J gene: TRBJ1-6
clone size: many
D gene: -
V gene: TRBV23-1
CDR3 protein: CASSHWSADNSPLHF
CDR3 DNA: TGCGCCAGCAGTCACTGGAGCGCAGACAATTCACCCCTCCACTTT

J gene: TRBJ2-3
clone size: many
D gene: -
V gene: TRBV6-5
CDR3 protein: CASSYSVEGPDTQYF
CDR3 DNA: TGTGCCAGCAGTTACTCAGTGGAAGGGCCAGATACGCAGTATTTT